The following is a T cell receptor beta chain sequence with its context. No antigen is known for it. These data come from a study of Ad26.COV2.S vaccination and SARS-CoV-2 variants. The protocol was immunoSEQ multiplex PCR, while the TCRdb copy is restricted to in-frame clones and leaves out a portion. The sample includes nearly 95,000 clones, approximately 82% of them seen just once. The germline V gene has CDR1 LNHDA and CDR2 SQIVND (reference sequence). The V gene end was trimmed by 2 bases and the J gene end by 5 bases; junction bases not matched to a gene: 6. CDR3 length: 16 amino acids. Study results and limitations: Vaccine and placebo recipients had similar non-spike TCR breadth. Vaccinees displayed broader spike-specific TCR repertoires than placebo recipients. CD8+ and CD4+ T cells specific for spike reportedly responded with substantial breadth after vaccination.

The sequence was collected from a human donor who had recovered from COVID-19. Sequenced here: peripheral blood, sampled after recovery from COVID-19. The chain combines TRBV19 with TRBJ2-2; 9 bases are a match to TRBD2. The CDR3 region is CASSIRLAEHTGELFF. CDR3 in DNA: TGTGCCAGTAGTATACGACTAGCGGAGCATACCGGGGAGCTGTTTTTT.